This T cell receptor beta chain was documented in a study of T cells in Graves' hyperthyroidism and ophthalmopathy. Points on this clonotype: What it binds is not known.

A lack of ophthalmopathy progression within 18 months defined stable Graves' hyperthyroidism. Patients were aged 18 to 65, had disease duration under 2 months, and had newly diagnosed hyperthyroidism. Germline values: CDR1 LGHNT, CDR2 FRNRAP. Trimming stripped 7 bases from V and 4 bases from J, with 22 bases between. There are 17 residues in the CDR3. TCR beta CDR3 regions were amplified from RNA. The HTBI primer set was used in a first-round RT-PCR of the TCR CDR3. TCRdb called the multiplex PCR reads again in MiXCR, with one record for every CDR3 protein. The sample lists hundreds of thousands of distinct CDR3 sequences, 13% to 15% occurring once. Findings and caveats of the study: In simple terms, a model built on 13 V-J features told ophthalmopathy apart from stable hyperthyroidism.

The chain combines TRBV12-5 with TRBJ2-2; D is unresolved. The receptor comes from a woman aged 40 to 50 with Graves' hyperthyroidism. Material for sequencing was blood. The CDR3 protein is CASASANTPLGTGELFF. As DNA, the CDR3 is TGTGCTAGTGCTTCGGCAAACACCCCCCTCGGCACCGGGGAGCTGTTTTTT.